This TCR beta chain was recorded in a study of control samples from healthy donors and cancer patients. Sequencing was performed with immunoSEQ multiplex PCR; in TCRdb, only in-frame clones are kept and a portion is missing. Of 120,000 to 150,000 clones listed, roughly 92% are singletons. Trimming cost V 3 bases and J 6 bases; bases outside gene matches: 9. CDR1 and CDR2 (germline): SGHTA, FQGNSA. The CDR3 totals 15 residues. The sequence derives from a man in his forties or fifties in good health. V gene TRBV7-2 combines with J gene TRBJ1-2; TRBD1 aligns across 8 bases. The sequenced sample was blood. CDR3 DNA: TGTGCCAGCAGCTTGGACAGGGCATCTCGACATGGCTACACCTTC. Amino acids: CASSLDRASRHGYTF.